One and the same sample provided the 7 T cell receptor beta chains below, sequenced in a study of shared clonotypes between healthy human individuals. Naive CD8 populations comprised CD45RO-negative cells positively selected for CCR7, excluding terminally differentiated effector memory CD45RA+ cells. The table came from immunoSEQ multiplex PCR; TCRdb's copy has only in-frame clones and leaves some out. There are about 2 million clones in the sample; less than 95% occur only once, and around 1.2% lies in the top ten. The sequencing input was naive CD8+ T cells sorted from blood. These TCRs come from a man younger than 35 in good health.

This chain uses TRBV10-1 with TRBJ2-1, with 7 bases aligning to TRBD2. This CDR3 comprises 15 residues. The germline CDR1 and CDR2 sequences are WNHNN and SYGVQD (reference sequence). V gave up 0 bases and J gave up 9 bases; unmatched junction bases: 8. The CDR3 loop reads CASSESSGLEVEQFF. As DNA, the CDR3 is TGCGCCAGCAGTGAGTCCTCCGGACTAGAGGTTGAGCAGTTCTTC.

The V call is TRBV28, the J call TRBJ2-7, with 10 bases lining up with TRBD1. The germline V gene encodes CDR1 MDHEN and CDR2 SYDVKM. With 4 bases clipped from V and 7 bases from J, the junction kept 13 bases outside the gene matches. This CDR3 spans 16 amino acids. The CDR3 here is CASSSNRDRGLGEQYF. The CDR3 coding sequence is TGTGCCAGCAGTTCGAACCGGGACAGGGGATTGGGTGAGCAGTACTTC.

This sequence joins TRBV19 and TRBJ2-1, with D unclear. The CDR3 is 15 residues long. Per germline, CDR1 LNHDA and CDR2 SQIVND (reference sequence). V was shortened by 2 bases and J by 0 bases, with 8 bases between the two germline ends. This CDR3 reads CASSISLGSYNEQFF. As DNA, the CDR3 is TGTGCCAGTAGTATATCCCTAGGCTCCTACAATGAGCAGTTCTTC.

This clone was counted once. V usage is TRBV5-4 and J usage is TRBJ2-3, with unresolved D. Germline-derived CDR1 and CDR2 are SGHNT and YYREEE (reference sequence). V was clipped by 2 bases and J by 0 bases, with 10 bases between them. This CDR3 is 15 amino acids long. In DNA, the CDR3 is TGTGCCAGCAGCTTTATTGAGGAAAGCACAGATACGCAGTATTTT. Residues: CASSFIEESTDTQYF.

This clone was detected once. V usage is TRBV7-6 and J usage is TRBJ2-5; possibly TRBD2 for D (6 bases). Germline V gene data show CDR1 as SGHVS and CDR2 as FNYEAQ. The V gene lost 10 bases and the J gene lost 5 bases, with 20 bases spanning the gap. The CDR3 loop spans 14 amino acids. DNA of the CDR3: TGTGCCACCACTGAGGATGCGGAGGGGGAGACCCAGTACTTC. Protein: CATTEDAEGETQYF.

The chain uses TRBV4-1 and TRBJ2-7, with 9 bases aligning to TRBD2. CDR1 and CDR2 (germline): MGHRA, YSYEKL. V was pared by 4 bases and J by 4 bases, with 5 bases of the junction left unmatched. The CDR3 is 14 amino acids. The CDR3 nucleotides read TGCGCCAGCAGCCCGGATAGCGGGAGATACGAGCAGTACTTC. Its protein is CASSPDSGRYEQYF.

The CDR3: CASSLEGFLAGWNEQFF. CDR3 sequence (DNA): TGTGCCAGCAGCTTAGAAGGATTTTTAGCGGGGTGGAATGAGCAGTTCTTC. The gene calls are TRBV11-2 and TRBJ2-1, with 8 nucleotides matching TRBD2. Germline V lookup: CDR1 SGHAT, CDR2 FQNNGV. Trimming took 0 bases from V and 7 from J; bases not matched to a gene: 11. This CDR3 spans 17 amino acids.